The T cell receptor beta chain under discussion was sequenced for a study of T cells in Graves' hyperthyroidism and ophthalmopathy. Study-wide findings and caveats: Ophthalmopathy was model-predicted a median about 6.9 months pre-onset.

Every diagnosis used clinical symptoms, serum thyroxine and TRAb, thyroid ultrasound and orbital computed tomography. What was amplified from RNA transcripts were TCR beta CDR3 regions. TCR CDR3 underwent first-round RT-PCR with the HTBI primer set. TCRdb reprocessed the multiplex PCR reads via MiXCR and lists one record per CDR3 protein. The sample includes about 580,000 distinct CDR3 sequences, about half of them seen just once. Germline lookup yields CDR1 LGHNT and CDR2 FRNRAP. V shed 5 bases and J shed 5 bases, with 9 bases lying between them. The CDR3 is 12 residues long. This clonotype appeared many times. The antigen is undetermined.

The TCR was taken from a woman under 30 with Graves' hyperthyroidism. V is TRBV12-5 and J is TRBJ2-5; D gene unclear. Sequencing input: peripheral blood or thyroid tissue (not recorded which). CDR3 loop: CASGLDGETQYF. The CDR3 nucleotides read TGTGCTAGTGGTCTAGATGGGGAGACCCAGTACTTC.